A selection of T cell receptor beta chains follows, all from one sample in a study of blood T cell repertoires in COVID-19. Clones were read by immunoSEQ multiplex PCR, and TCRdb kept only the in-frame ones, dropping some. The data show about 61,000 clones, with more than 75% seen just once and 5.5% to 8.5% held by the top ten. Sequencing used peripheral blood. The receptors shown here come from a man aged 55-75 years with acute or convalescent COVID-19. The CDR3 runs from the conserved cysteine through the conserved F or W. A D gene is named only where the DNA matches it firmly. Rows give clone size only sometimes, using once, few, many, or a class for an expanded clone.

>TRBJ1-2|TRBV7-6|.|few
CASSFSTAGGFDGYTF
TGTGCCAGCAGCTTTTCGACAGCTGGCGGATTTGACGGCTACACCTTC
>TRBJ1-1|TRBV12-3/TRBV12-4|.|.
CASSLGNRAEAFF
TGTGCCAGCAGCCTCGGGAATAGGGCTGAAGCTTTCTTT
>TRBJ1-3|TRBV7-8|TRBD1|.
CASSLGGTGAYGNTIYF
TGTGCCAGCAGCTTAGGGGGGACAGGGGCATATGGAAACACCATATATTTT
>TRBJ1-2|TRBV6-2/TRBV6-3|TRBD1|.
CASSQNPGQLLPGYTF
TGTGCCAGCAGCCAAAACCCGGGACAGCTCTTGCCTGGCTACACCTTC
>TRBJ1-4|TRBV19|.|once
CASRWQGSTNEKLFF
TGTGCCAGTAGGTGGCAGGGATCAACTAATGAAAAACTGTTTTTT
>TRBJ2-5|TRBV7-8|.|.
CASSLASGQSQETQYF
TGTGCCAGCAGCTTAGCGTCCGGACAGAGTCAAGAGACCCAGTACTTC
>TRBJ1-2|TRBV21-1|.|.
CASSKPGGFGGYTF
TGTGCCAGCAGCAAACCTGGAGGGTTCGGTGGCTACACCTTC
>TRBJ2-1|TRBV7-2|TRBD1|.
CASSLEMPGQGGSEQFF
TGTGCCAGCAGCTTGGAAATGCCGGGACAGGGCGGAAGTGAGCAGTTCTTC
>TRBJ2-5|TRBV5-1|.|.
CASSLGTTEETQYF
TGCGCCAGCAGCTTGGGAACGACAGAAGAGACCCAGTACTTC
>TRBJ1-3|TRBV9|TRBD1|.
CASSPPGADRVVRNTIYF
TGTGCCAGCAGCCCCCCCGGGGCGGACAGGGTAGTAAGAAACACCATATATTTT
>TRBJ1-3|TRBV14|.|.
CASREGGSGNTIYF
TGTGCCAGCAGGGAAGGCGGCTCTGGAAACACCATATATTTT
>TRBJ2-2|TRBV5-4|.|.
CASSLVRGAQNTGELFF
TGTGCCAGCAGCTTGGTCCGGGGGGCTCAGAACACCGGGGAGCTGTTTTTT
>TRBJ1-2|TRBV6-5|TRBD1|.
CASSWGTGWDYGYTF
TGTGCCAGCAGTTGGGGGACAGGGTGGGACTATGGCTACACCTTC
>TRBJ1-2|TRBV10-3|TRBD1|.
CAIATGSNGYTF
TGTGCCATCGCGACAGGGTCAAATGGCTACACCTTC
>TRBJ2-5|TRBV7-7|.|.
CASSLGRGIQQETQYF
TGTGCTAGCAGCTTGGGCCGCGGGATACAACAAGAGACCCAGTACTTC
>TRBJ1-2|TRBV6-1|.|.
CASSERELVGLISGGYTF
TGTGCCAGCAGTGAACGGGAGTTAGTGGGGTTGATTTCGGGTGGCTACACCTTC
>TRBJ2-1|TRBV20-1|.|.
CSASVRPGKQFF
TGCAGTGCTAGTGTCCGCCCCGGGAAGCAGTTCTTC
>TRBJ1-6|TRBV10-1|.|.
CASQDSRVSPLHF
TGCGCCAGCCAGGATTCCAGGGTTTCACCCCTCCACTTT
>TRBJ1-1|TRBV6-4|.|.
CASSASMNTEAFF
TGTGCCAGCAGTGCCAGTATGAACACTGAAGCTTTCTTT
>TRBJ2-1|TRBV3-1/TRBV3-2|TRBD2|.
CASSQAGGINVQFF
TGTGCCAGCAGCCAAGCGGGAGGGATTAACGTGCAGTTCTTC
>TRBJ1-6|TRBV27|TRBD1|.
CASSPTGGARNSPLHF
TGTGCCAGCAGTCCGACAGGGGGCGCGCGTAATTCACCCCTCCACTTT
>TRBJ1-5|TRBV12-2|.|.
CASRLVWTGVHQPQHF
TGTGCAAGTCGCTTAGTTTGGACAGGGGTCCATCAGCCCCAGCATTTT
>TRBJ1-6|TRBV5-8|.|.
CASSLRGHKNSPLHF
TGTGCCAGCAGCTTGAGGGGACATAAAAATTCACCCCTCCACTTT
>TRBJ2-5|TRBV21-1|.|.
CASDKLGVRGQETQYF
TGTGCCAGCGACAAACTTGGCGTCAGGGGCCAAGAGACCCAGTACTTC
>TRBJ2-1|TRBV5-6|TRBD1|.
CASSLSGQGNVYEQFF
TGTGCCAGCAGCTTGTCGGGACAGGGGAACGTCTATGAGCAGTTCTTC
>TRBJ1-1|TRBV7-9|TRBD1|.
CASSLRLTGSTEAFF
TGTGCCAGCAGCTTAAGGCTGACAGGGAGCACTGAAGCTTTCTTT
>TRBJ1-1|TRBV6-5|.|few
CASRPRTDPRTEAFF
TGTGCCAGCAGACCCCGGACAGACCCAAGGACTGAAGCTTTCTTT
>TRBJ1-3|TRBV11-2|.|.
CASSPMGGTGNTIYF
TGTGCCAGCAGCCCAATGGGGGGGACGGGAAACACCATATATTTT
>TRBJ1-2|TRBV7-9|TRBD1|few
CASSVVGTGHGYTF
TGTGCCAGCAGCGTAGTAGGGACAGGGCATGGCTACACCTTC
>TRBJ2-2|TRBV5-6|TRBD1|.
CASSSDRGTNTGELFF
TGTGCCAGCAGCTCAGACAGGGGGACGAACACCGGGGAGCTGTTTTTT
>TRBJ1-2|TRBV5-1|.|.
CASSPDRGNYGYTF
TGCGCCAGCAGCCCCGACAGAGGAAACTATGGCTACACCTTC
>TRBJ1-3|TRBV18|.|.
CASSLQGNTIYF
TGTGCCAGCTCATTACAGGGAAACACCATATATTTT
>TRBJ1-4|TRBV19|TRBD1|.
CASSTGTGIDPASF
TGTGCCAGTAGTACCGGGACAGGGATCGACCCGGCGAGTTTT
>TRBJ1-4|TRBV2|.|.
CASSEVGGFIEKLFF
TGTGCCAGCAGTGAGGTTGGGGGGTTCATTGAAAAACTGTTTTTT
>TRBJ1-5|TRBV7-6|TRBD1|once
CASSLAQGARQPQHF
TGTGCCAGCAGCTTAGCCCAGGGGGCAAGGCAGCCCCAGCATTTT
>TRBJ1-5|TRBV7-2|.|.
CASSSGINQPQHF
TGTGCCAGCAGCTCAGGGATTAATCAGCCCCAGCATTTT
>TRBJ1-5|TRBV19|TRBD1|.
CASKDRGNQPQHF
TGTGCCAGTAAGGACAGGGGCAATCAGCCCCAGCATTTT
>TRBJ1-2|TRBV4-1|TRBD1|.
CASSPGTGDPNYGYTF
TGCGCCAGCAGCCCCGGGACAGGGGACCCAAACTATGGCTACACCTTC
>TRBJ1-3|TRBV6-2/TRBV6-3|.|many
CASSTVTYRAPGNTIYF
TGTGCCAGCAGTACCGTCACATACAGAGCCCCAGGAAACACCATATATTTT